These 18 T cell receptor beta chains originate from one sample sequenced in a study of cytomegalovirus exposure and HLA in healthy donors. PCR amplification relied on 60 Vbeta primers (plus 13 Jbeta primers). This table comes from immunoSEQ multiplex PCR, and its TCRdb copy is limited to in-frame clones, with some not included. The table has about 190,000 clones, roughly 79% seen once. The sequenced material came from PBMCs. The receptors shown here come from a woman between 18 and 29 years old in good health and CMV-seronegative.

Here the CDR3 reads CASSQAGNTGELFF. The CDR3 coding sequence is TGTGCCAGCAGCCAGGCCGGGAACACCGGGGAGCTGTTTTTT. This chain links TRBV7-3 with TRBJ2-2; D not certain. The CDR3 length is 14 residues. CDR1 is SGHTA, CDR2 FQGTGA, per germline. The germline V and J ends were trimmed by 5 bases and 1 base, with 8 bases remaining between them. Supplemented by reference TRBV7-3 and TRBJ2-2, the full variable domain reads GAGVSQTPSNKVTEKGKYVELRCDPISGHTALYWYRQSLGQGPEFLIYFQGTGAADDSGLPNDRFFAVRPEGSVSTLKIQRTERGDSAVYLCASSQAGNTGELFFGEGSRLTVL.

The J gene is TRBJ2-1, the V gene TRBV30; 7 bases are a match to TRBD2. Germline V gene data show CDR1 as GTSNPN and CDR2 as SVGIG (reference sequence). V dropped 5 bases and J dropped 4; count of bases not matched to a gene: 8. The CDR3 has 14 amino acids. The CDR3 nucleotides are TGTGCCTGGGATTTAGCGGGCCCGTACAATGAGCAGTTCTTC. This sequence encodes CAWDLAGPYNEQFF.

This clone was found once. CDR3 nucleotides: TGTGCCAGCAGTGAAATGGTAACTAGCGGGAGAATAACAGAGACCCAGTACTTC. It specifies CASSEMVTSGRITETQYF. The V call is TRBV25-1, the J call TRBJ2-5; 11 bases are shared with TRBD2. Germline lookup yields CDR1 MGHDK and CDR2 SYGVNS. The CDR3 has 18 residues. The J segment lost 4 bases and the V segment lost 2 bases, leaving 12 bases of the junction unmatched.

The chain couples TRBV7-3 to TRBJ2-2; TRBD1 might be the D (5 bases). The CDR3 has 16 amino acids. The V end was cut by 2 bases, the J end by 1 base, with 11 bases between. Germline V gene sequence: CDR1 SGHTA, CDR2 FQGTGA. DNA for the CDR3: TGTGCCAGCAGCTTATCCCCAGGGTTGAACACCGGGGAGCTGTTTTTT. Its translation: CASSLSPGLNTGELFF.

This clone was recorded only once. V gene TRBV5-4 combines with J gene TRBJ2-7; 12 nucleotides agree with TRBD2. CDR1 is SGHNT and CDR2 is YYREEE in the germline V gene (reference sequence). This CDR3 has 15 amino acids. Germline trimming cut 3 bases from V and 1 base from J; bases unmatched to any gene: 2. The CDR3 nucleotides read TGTGCCAGCAGCTCTAGCGGGAGGGTGTCCTACGAGCAGTACTTC. Encoded protein: CASSSSGRVSYEQYF.

V gene TRBV29-1 combines with J gene TRBJ1-2, with 9 bases matching TRBD1. V shed 6 bases and J 7 bases; nucleotides not matched to a gene: 6. Germline V gene sequence: CDR1 SQVTM, CDR2 ANQGSEA. This CDR3 has 12 amino acids. CDR3 in DNA: TGCAGCGTGCACACAGGGGGCGTTGGCTACACCTTC. Translation: CSVHTGGVGYTF.

Points on this clone: Other DNA sequences of this sample code for an identical CDR3. The V and J genes are TRBV19 and TRBJ1-2; D call uncertain. CDR3 length: 12 amino acids. V lost 3 bases, J lost 4 bases, and 6 bases lay in between. Germline assignment: CDR1 LNHDA and CDR2 SQIVND (reference sequence). The CDR3 region has the DNA TGTGCCAGTAGTATTACAGTCTATGGCTACACCTTC. It codes for CASSITVYGYTF.

This clone came up a few times. The genes are TRBV9 and TRBJ1-3, with D possibly TRBD1 on 6 matching bases. V shed 2 bases and J shed 6 bases, with 9 bases lying between them. The germline V gene encodes CDR1 SGDLS and CDR2 YYNGEE. The CDR3 is 13 amino acids. CDR3 in amino acids: CASSVNRENTIYF. In DNA form, the CDR3 reads TGTGCCAGCAGCGTTAACAGGGAAAACACCATATATTTT.

The rearrangement links TRBV7-9 to TRBJ2-3; 16 nucleotides line up with TRBD2. Germline V gene lookup returns CDR1 SEHNR and CDR2 FQNEAQ (reference sequence). The CDR3 runs to 17 residues. J was trimmed by 5 bases and V by 3 bases; bases with no gene match: 5. CDR3 region: CASSFGTSGGAVDTQYF. The CDR3 DNA reads TGTGCCAGCAGCTTTGGGACTAGCGGGGGGGCGGTAGATACGCAGTATTTT.

The rearrangement links TRBV7-2 to TRBJ1-5; D is ambiguous. CDR1 and CDR2 (germline): SGHTA, FQGNSA. Trimming removed 1 base at V and 5 bases at J, with 6 bases between. This CDR3 has 13 amino acids. The CDR3: CASSLVGDQPQHF. The DNA of the CDR3 is TGTGCCAGCAGCTTAGTGGGAGATCAGCCCCAGCATTTT.

The chain uses TRBV11-2 and TRBJ2-5; TRBD2 matches 12 bases. This CDR3 region has 15 residues. The junction had 6 bases not matched to a gene; V was cut back by 5 bases and J by 5 bases. CDR1 SGHAT and CDR2 FQNNGV come from the germline V gene. The CDR3 DNA reads TGTGCCAGCAGCCGCGGACTAGCGGGATCCGAGACCCAGTACTTC. This translates into CASSRGLAGSETQYF.

This chain links TRBV19 with TRBJ2-7; D uncertain. This CDR3 contains 16 residues. Looked up from germline, CDR1 is LNHDA and CDR2 is SQIVND (reference sequence). Between the trimmed V and J ends, which lost 3 bases and 0 bases, there was a span of 15 bases. In DNA, the CDR3 is TGTGCCAGTAGTATTGGTCCGGAGATCAGCTCCTACGAGCAGTACTTC. This encodes CASSIGPEISSYEQYF.

The CDR3 sequence: CASSLRQGRSPLHF. CDR3 in DNA: TGTGCCAGCAGCCTAAGACAGGGGAGGTCACCCCTCCACTTT. The genes are TRBV5-8 and TRBJ1-6, with 8 bases lining up with TRBD1. The CDR3 sequence is 14 residues long. CDR1 is SGHTS, CDR2 YDEGEE, per germline. Trimming cost V 4 bases and J 10 bases; bases outside gene matches: 7.

The chain uses TRBV12-2 and TRBJ2-7; the table's D call TRBD2 went unverified against the DNA. TRBV12-2 constitutes a pseudogene. The CDR3 has 16 residues. CDR3 loop: CASRHGTSGSSYEQYF. CDR3 DNA: TGTGCAAGTCGCCACGGGACTAGCGGGAGCTCCTACGAGCAGTACTTC.

The chain uses TRBV30 and TRBJ2-2; 11 bases align to TRBD2. The junction had 9 bases not matched to a gene; V was cut back by 5 bases and J by 7 bases. CDR3 length equals 15 residues. Looked up from germline, CDR1 is GTSNPN and CDR2 is SVGIG (reference sequence). Here the CDR3 DNA reads TGTGCCTGGCGAGAACTAGCGGGAGTTGGCGGGGAGCTGTTTTTT. Translation gives CAWRELAGVGGELFF.

For this clone: One end of the junction fails to match germline, which may point to a read error. This chain links TRBV6-4 with TRBJ1-6; 8 nucleotides agree with TRBD1. CDR3 length equals 13 residues. Germline loops: CDR1 MRHNA, CDR2 SNTAGT. The CDR3 nucleotides are TGTGCCAGCAGTTACTCAGGGGGCACACCCCTCCACTTT. It codes for CASSYSGGTPLHF.

The rearrangement links TRBV23-1 to TRBJ2-3, with 9 nucleotides matching TRBD2. TRBV23-1 is identified as an open reading frame with a role that is uncertain. The CDR3 sequence is 18 residues long. Trimming cost V 0 bases and J 1 base; bases outside gene matches: 8. The CDR3 DNA sequence: TGCGCCAGCAGTCAATCTTGGCGGGAGGGGCCAGGCACAGATACGCAGTATTTT. Amino acid sequence: CASSQSWREGPGTDTQYF.

The chain is built from TRBV10-3 and TRBJ2-2; D uncertain. V was shortened by 2 bases and J by 6 bases, with 10 bases between the two germline ends. This CDR3 region has 14 residues. Per germline, CDR1 ENHRY and CDR2 SYGVKD. The CDR3 protein is CAISEGVGAGELFF. In DNA, the CDR3 is TGTGCCATCAGTGAGGGAGTCGGAGCCGGGGAGCTGTTTTTT.